This T cell receptor (beta chain) was recovered during a study of blood T cells in healthy people across ages. Whole-study findings and limits: Using unsorted PBMCs precluded a conclusive naive versus antigen-experienced comparison. Those diversity estimates obtained from one million T cells were thought to be underestimates. With naive T cell percentage, TCR beta diversity showed a strong correlation.

This CDR3 has 14 residues. The junction had 8 bases not matched to a gene; V was cut back by 7 bases and J by 4 bases. CDR1 and CDR2 from the germline V gene are SGHTA and FQGNSA. With a J-beta primer mix and a sample-barcoded 5' primer, a second PCR ran roughly 6 to 11 cycles. TCRdb reanalysed the 5' RACE reads using MiXCR and keeps one entry per CDR3 protein. The sample contains approximately 680,000 distinct CDR3 sequences, roughly 30% of which appear only once. This clonotype has a count of ten or more. No antigen is known for it. This chain connects TRBV7-2 to TRBJ1-2, with 8 bases matching TRBD1. The sample was blood. The sequence derives from a woman older than 75 in good health. CDR3 nucleotides: TGTGCCAGCACCGACAGGGGACGAAGCTATGGCTACACCTTC. It translates to CASTDRGRSYGYTF.